Described below is a single TCR beta chain sequence and its context. The target antigen is unknown. V lost 3 bases to trimming and J lost 5 bases, with 25 bases between them. The germline V gene encodes CDR1 GTSNPN and CDR2 SVGIG (reference sequence). The CDR3 consists of 18 residues. What was amplified from RNA transcripts were TCR beta CDR3 regions. The primer set for the first-round RT-PCR of the TCR CDR3 was HTBI. MiXCR was run by TCRdb on the multiplex PCR reads, yielding one entry per CDR3 protein. The top ten clones hold around 20% of a sample with roughly 360,000 distinct CDR3 sequences, approximately 12% of them seen once. The sample originates from a study of T cells in Graves' hyperthyroidism and ophthalmopathy. Study-wide results and limits: Model-based prediction identified ophthalmopathy a median roughly 6.1 months prior to its onset.

Lactation, pregnancy, other autoimmune disease or uncontrolled infection excluded patients. V usage is TRBV30 and J usage is TRBJ2-2; D may be TRBD1 or TRBD2 (5 bases each). The receptor was derived from a man in his thirties or forties with Graves' hyperthyroidism that later progressed to Graves' ophthalmopathy. The sequenced sample consisted of blood. CDR3 sequence: CAWRGVPVVAHVTGELFF. For the CDR3, the DNA is TGTGCCTGGAGGGGGGTACCGGTGGTAGCACACGTTACCGGGGAGCTGTTTTTT. Supplemented by reference TRBV30 and TRBJ2-2, the full variable domain reads SQTIHQWPATLVQPVGSPLSLECTVEGTSNPNLYWYRQAAGRGLQLLFYSVGIGQISSEVPQNLSASRPQDRQFILSSKKLLLSDSGFYLCAWRGVPVVAHVTGELFFGEGSRLTVL.